A single T cell receptor (beta chain) is shown here with its context. MiXCR, run by TCRdb on the 5' RACE reads, gives a single entry per CDR3 protein. The sample consists of approximately 300,000 distinct CDR3 sequences, approximately 16% of them appearing once. CDR1 and CDR2 (germline): SEHNR, FQNEAQ (reference sequence). The CDR3 spans 12 residues. Between the trimmed V and J ends, which lost 5 bases and 6 bases, there was a span of 9 bases. The entry originates in a study of T-cell memory formation after mild COVID-19. Specimen: PBMCs or a T cell subset sorted from them (not recorded which). V usage is TRBV7-9 and J usage is TRBJ2-3; unclear D gene. This receptor was taken from a man aged 18 to 30 who had mild COVID-19 (a few samples of this study predate the infection). Cell type and time point are not known. The CDR3 DNA reads as TGTGCCAGCAGCCCCACTGTGGATACGCAGTATTTT. As protein: CASSPTVDTQYF.